A single sample is the source of the 23 T cell receptor beta chains below, sequenced in a study of blood T cell repertoires in COVID-19. The table came from immunoSEQ multiplex PCR; TCRdb's copy has only in-frame clones and leaves some out. Found here are 280,000 or so clones, 89% of them singletons; the top ten hold 12%. Sequencing input: peripheral blood. All receptors derive from an older woman with acute or convalescent COVID-19.

The chain carries TRBV2 and TRBJ1-2, with 9 nucleotides matching TRBD1. The germline gives CDR1 SNHLY, CDR2 FYNNEI. The CDR3 is 13 residues long. V shed 6 bases and J 3 bases; nucleotides not matched to a gene: 2. The CDR3 is CASSRDRDYGYTF. Here the CDR3 DNA reads TGTGCCAGCAGCCGGGACAGGGACTATGGCTACACCTTC.

The chain joins TRBV15 to TRBJ1-1, with TRBD1 matching 9 bases. Germline V gene data show CDR1 as LNHNV and CDR2 as YYDKDF (reference sequence). CDR3 length: 16 amino acids. The V and J ends lost 3 bases and 4 bases, in that order; junction bases with no gene match: 9. The CDR3 is CATSRGQGQGGTEAFF. CDR3 nucleotide sequence: TGTGCCACCAGCAGGGGACAGGGTCAGGGAGGCACTGAAGCTTTCTTT.

V is TRBV11-2 and J is TRBJ2-5; D is possibly TRBD2 (5 bases). V was clipped by 5 bases and J by 5 bases, with 12 bases between them. The CDR3 runs to 13 residues. The germline CDR1 and CDR2 sequences are SGHAT and FQNNGV. The CDR3 DNA is TGTGCCAGCAGCCCACTAGAAAAGGAGACCCAGTACTTC. It encodes CASSPLEKETQYF.

The V gene is TRBV29-1, the J gene TRBJ2-7; the D gene is possibly TRBD1 (5 bases). V lost 6 bases and J 1 base, leaving 13 bases between the germline ends. Germline V gene sequence: CDR1 SQVTM, CDR2 ANQGSEA. CDR3 length: 13 residues. CDR3 loop: CSVDSENSYEQYF. The DNA for the CDR3 is TGCAGCGTAGACAGCGAAAATTCCTACGAGCAGTACTTC.

The gene calls are TRBV9 and TRBJ2-7, with 9 bases aligning to TRBD2. Germline values: CDR1 SGDLS, CDR2 YYNGEE. There are 14 residues in the CDR3. With V trimmed by 3 bases and J by 6 bases, 7 bases remained unmatched. The CDR3 sequence: CASSGSLTSGEQYF. Written as DNA, the CDR3 is TGTGCCAGCAGCGGATCCCTGACTAGCGGCGAGCAGTACTTC.

This clone was seen once. The gene calls are TRBV6-2 or TRBV6-3 and TRBJ2-7; possible D gene TRBD1, 5 bases. V was shortened by 6 bases and J by 4 bases, with 10 bases between the two germline ends. Germline CDR1 reads MNHEY; CDR2 reads SVGEGT. The CDR3 has 12 amino acids. Here the CDR3 reads CASSQTAYEQYF. CDR3 bases: TGTGCCAGCAGCCAGACAGCTTACGAGCAGTACTTC.

The chain uses TRBV6-2 or TRBV6-3 and TRBJ1-1; TRBD1 might be the D (6 bases). Germline-derived CDR1 and CDR2 are MNHEY and SVGEGT. The CDR3 has 18 amino acids. Trimming stripped 6 bases from V and 0 bases from J, with 23 bases between. CDR3 in amino acids: CASSSPYRVGVMNTEAFF. The CDR3 DNA follows: TGTGCCAGCAGCTCCCCGTACAGGGTAGGGGTTATGAACACTGAAGCTTTCTTT.

The chain combines TRBV7-2 with TRBJ1-5; unclear D gene. Trimming left V 1 base short and J 11 bases short, with 12 bases between. The germline V gene encodes CDR1 SGHTA and CDR2 FQGNSA. The CDR3 runs 13 residues. CDR3 in amino acids: CASSLGLKESQHF. For the CDR3, the DNA is TGTGCCAGCAGCTTAGGGCTAAAGGAGTCCCAGCATTTT. The entire variable domain, with the rest obtained from reference TRBV7-2 and TRBJ1-5, is as follows: GAGVSQSPSNKVTEKGKDVELRCDPISGHTALYWYRQSLGQGLEFLIYFQGNSAPDKSGLPSDRFSAERTGGSVSTLTIQRTQQEDSAVYLCASSLGLKESQHFGDGTRLSIL.

J is TRBJ2-5 and V is TRBV6-6; D may be TRBD2 (6 bases). V was shortened by 5 bases and J by 5 bases, with 6 bases between the two germline ends. The CDR3 contains 11 residues. Germline loops: CDR1 MNHNY, CDR2 SVGAGI (reference sequence). The CDR3 DNA sequence: TGTGCCAGCAGTGCGGGGGAGACCCAGTACTTC. Protein: CASSAGETQYF.

This chain connects TRBV9 to TRBJ2-3, with 8 bases aligning to TRBD2. Germline V gives CDR1 SGDLS, CDR2 YYNGEE. After removal of 0 bases from V and 5 bases from J, the junction contained 8 bases not matched to a gene. The CDR3 covers 16 residues. CDR3 protein: CASSVGGSGVLDTQYF. The CDR3 DNA reads TGTGCCAGCAGCGTAGGAGGTAGCGGGGTCCTAGATACGCAGTATTTT. The entire variable domain, with the rest obtained from reference TRBV9 and TRBJ2-3, is as follows: DSGVTQTPKHLITATGQRVTLRCSPRSGDLSVYWYQQSLDQGLQFLIQYYNGEERAKGNILERFSAQQFPDLHSELNLSSLELGDSALYFCASSVGGSGVLDTQYFGPGTRLTVL.

The gene calls are TRBV28 and TRBJ2-3; D may be TRBD2 (5 bases). Germline-derived CDR1 and CDR2 are MDHEN and SYDVKM. V lost 2 bases and J 3 bases, leaving 6 bases between the germline ends. There are 13 residues in the CDR3. CDR3 DNA: TGTGCCAGCAGTTTAGGAGGTACAGATACGCAGTATTTT. The encoded protein is CASSLGGTDTQYF.

The gene calls are TRBV5-5 and TRBJ1-1, with 9 nucleotides matching TRBD1. Trimming took 4 bases from V and 6 from J; bases not matched to a gene: 7. The CDR3 covers 14 residues. Germline values: CDR1 SGHKS, CDR2 YYEKEE (reference sequence). CDR3 coding DNA: TGTGCCAGCAGCCAGGACAGGGGAACAGCTGAAGCTTTCTTT. It specifies CASSQDRGTAEAFF.

Only a few counts were recorded for this clone. The chain recombines TRBV20-1 with TRBJ1-1, with D unresolved. The germline V gene has CDR1 DFQATT and CDR2 SNEGSKA (reference sequence). The CDR3 length is 12 residues. V lost 3 bases and J lost 6, with 11 bases in between. The CDR3 spells CSASAWQAEAFF. In DNA form, the CDR3 reads TGCAGTGCTAGTGCTTGGCAGGCTGAAGCTTTCTTT.

The chain links TRBV4-1 to TRBJ2-7; the match to TRBD1 covers 9 bases. J gave up 1 base and V 1 base, and 11 bases lay outside the gene matches. Germline CDR1 and CDR2: MGHRA and YSYEKL. The CDR3 spans 18 residues. CDR3: CASSQGPPGQGSSYEQYF. The CDR3 DNA follows: TGCGCCAGCAGCCAAGGGCCCCCCGGACAGGGGAGTTCCTACGAGCAGTACTTC.

The rearrangement links TRBV2 to TRBJ2-1; D might be TRBD1 (5 bases). Germline CDR1 is SNHLY and CDR2 is FYNNEI. The CDR3 is made up of 13 amino acids. V lost 4 bases to trimming and J lost 6 bases, with 10 bases between them. The chain's CDR3 is CASSVGEINEQFF. In DNA, the CDR3 is TGTGCCAGCAGTGTAGGGGAAATCAATGAGCAGTTCTTC.

The chain is built from TRBV4-1 and TRBJ1-5, with D unresolved. From germline, CDR1 is MGHRA and CDR2 YSYEKL. The CDR3 runs 16 residues. The V end was cut by 0 bases, the J end by 2 bases, with 11 bases between. DNA of the CDR3: TGCGCCAGCAGCCAAGATGGAGTGAGGGGCAATCAGCCCCAGCATTTT. Its protein product is CASSQDGVRGNQPQHF.

This chain connects TRBV5-8 to TRBJ2-1, with TRBD2 matching 8 bases. CDR3 length: 17 amino acids. With V trimmed by 0 bases and J by 0 bases, 5 bases remained unmatched. CDR1 is SGHTS and CDR2 is YDEGEE in the germline V gene. The CDR3 protein is CASSLVAGGFSYNEQFF. Written as DNA, the CDR3 is TGTGCCAGCAGCTTGGTTGCGGGAGGTTTCTCCTACAATGAGCAGTTCTTC.

In this sample, this clone turned up a few times. The chain carries TRBV7-8 and TRBJ2-7; TRBD1 is a possible D gene (5 bases). The V end was cut by 1 base, the J end by 2 bases, with 6 bases between. From germline, CDR1 is SGHVS and CDR2 FQNEAQ. There are 13 residues in the CDR3. The CDR3 protein is CASSLGGPYEQYF. The DNA of the CDR3 is TGTGCCAGCAGCTTAGGGGGCCCCTACGAGCAGTACTTC.

The chain couples TRBV5-6 to TRBJ2-1, with TRBD1 matching over 7 bases. Germline CDR1 SGHDT, CDR2 YYEEEE. This CDR3 spans 16 amino acids. J lost 2 bases, V lost 2 bases, and 7 bases had no gene match. The CDR3 nucleotides read TGTGCCAGCAGCTTTCAGGGGGACCCGGCCTACAATGAGCAGTTCTTC. This translates into CASSFQGDPAYNEQFF.

This rearrangement joins TRBV28 to TRBJ2-2; 9 nucleotides align to TRBD2. CDR3 length equals 15 residues. Germline lookup yields CDR1 MDHEN and CDR2 SYDVKM. Losses at the gene ends were 2 bases for V and 6 bases for J; bases not matched to a gene: 4. CDR3 nucleotides: TGTGCCAGCAGTTTACAGCGGGAGGTCGCCGGGGAGCTGTTTTTT. It encodes CASSLQREVAGELFF.

The chain couples TRBV10-1 to TRBJ2-7, with D unresolved. Germline V lookup: CDR1 WNHNN, CDR2 SYGVQD (reference sequence). The V end was cut by 3 bases, the J end by 0 bases, with 6 bases between. This CDR3 has 13 amino acids. The CDR3 nucleotides read TGCGCCAGCAGTGACAGAAGCTCCTACGAGCAGTACTTC. Residues: CASSDRSSYEQYF.

This clone has only a few counts. This chain uses TRBV19 with TRBJ2-1; the match to TRBD2 covers 7 bases. The V gene end was trimmed by 4 bases and the J gene end by 3 bases; junction bases not matched to a gene: 3. The germline V gene encodes CDR1 LNHDA and CDR2 SQIVND (reference sequence). The CDR3 spans 14 residues. The CDR3 here is CASSTRDYYNEQFF. The CDR3 nucleotides read TGTGCCAGTAGTACCCGGGACTACTACAATGAGCAGTTCTTC.

In its sample, this clone was seen once. The gene calls are TRBV9 and TRBJ2-2; D ambiguous. The CDR3 length is 14 residues. The ends were cut back, 0 bases at V and 6 bases at J, with 9 bases in the middle. Germline V lookup: CDR1 SGDLS, CDR2 YYNGEE. CDR3 DNA: TGTGCCAGCAGCGTAGGGCAGATACCCGGGGAGCTGTTTTTT. Its protein is CASSVGQIPGELFF.